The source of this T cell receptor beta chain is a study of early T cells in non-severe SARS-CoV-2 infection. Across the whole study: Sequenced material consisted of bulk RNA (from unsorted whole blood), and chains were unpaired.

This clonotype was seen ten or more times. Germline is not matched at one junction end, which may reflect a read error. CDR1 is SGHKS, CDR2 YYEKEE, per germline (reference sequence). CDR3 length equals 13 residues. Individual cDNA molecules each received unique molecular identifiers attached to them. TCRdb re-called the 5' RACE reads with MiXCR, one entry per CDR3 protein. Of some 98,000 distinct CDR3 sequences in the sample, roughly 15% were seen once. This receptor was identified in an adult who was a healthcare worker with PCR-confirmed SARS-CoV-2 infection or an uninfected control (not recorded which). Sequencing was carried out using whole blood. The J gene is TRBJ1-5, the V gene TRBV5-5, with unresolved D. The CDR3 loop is CASSLDSYQPQHF. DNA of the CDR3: TGTGCCAGCAGCTTGGATAGCTATCAGCCCCAGCATTTT. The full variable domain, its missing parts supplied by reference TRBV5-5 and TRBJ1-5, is DAGVTQSPTHLIKTRGQQVTLRCSPISGHKSVSWYQQVLGQGPQFIFQYYEKEERGRGNFPDRFSARQFPNYSSELNVNALLLGDSALYLCASSLDSYQPQHFGDGTRLSIL.